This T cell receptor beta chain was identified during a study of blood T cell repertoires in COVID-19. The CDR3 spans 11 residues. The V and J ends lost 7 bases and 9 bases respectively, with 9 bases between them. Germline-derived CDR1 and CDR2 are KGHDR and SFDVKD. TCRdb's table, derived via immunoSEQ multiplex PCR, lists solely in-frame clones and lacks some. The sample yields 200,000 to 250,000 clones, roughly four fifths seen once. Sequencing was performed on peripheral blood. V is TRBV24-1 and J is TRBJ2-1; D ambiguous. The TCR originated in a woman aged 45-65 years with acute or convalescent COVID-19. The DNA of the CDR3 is TGTGCCACCAGCAGACTGGGTGAGCAGTTCTTC. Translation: CATSRLGEQFF.